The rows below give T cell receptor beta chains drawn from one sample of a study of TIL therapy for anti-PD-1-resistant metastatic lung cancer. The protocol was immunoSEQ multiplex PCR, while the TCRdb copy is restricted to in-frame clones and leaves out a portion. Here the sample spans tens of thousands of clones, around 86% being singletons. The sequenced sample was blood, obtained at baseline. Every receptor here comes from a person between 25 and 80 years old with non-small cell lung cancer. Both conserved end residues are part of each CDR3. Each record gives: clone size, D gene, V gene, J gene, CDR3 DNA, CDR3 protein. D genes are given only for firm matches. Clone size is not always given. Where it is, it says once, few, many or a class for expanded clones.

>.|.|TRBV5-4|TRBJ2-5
TGTGCCAGCAGCTTGGGACAGCAAGAGACCCAGTACTTC
CASSLGQQETQYF
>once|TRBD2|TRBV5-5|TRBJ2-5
TGTGCCAGCAGCTTTAGGTGGGGAGGGGACCAAGAGACCCAGTACTTC
CASSFRWGGDQETQYF
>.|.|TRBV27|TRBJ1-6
TGTGCCAGCAGTTTATCGGCAGGGGCCTTGTCACCCCTCCACTTT
CASSLSAGALSPLHF
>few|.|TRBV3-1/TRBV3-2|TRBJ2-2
TGTGCCAGCAGCCAAGAGCCCCCGGGGAACACCGGGGAGCTGTTTTTT
CASSQEPPGNTGELFF
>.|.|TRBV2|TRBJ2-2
TGTGCCAGCAGTGTCTATTCGGGTTCTGGGGAGCTGTTTTTT
CASSVYSGSGELFF
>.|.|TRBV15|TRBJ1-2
TGTGCCACCAGCAGAGCCTATACTTTAAGTTATGGCTACACCTTC
CATSRAYTLSYGYTF
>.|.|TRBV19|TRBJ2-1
TGTGCCAGTTGTGGGGTGGGGGAGCAGTTCTTC
CASCGVGEQFF
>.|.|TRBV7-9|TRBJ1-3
TGTGCCAGCAGCTCAGGGGCTGGAAACACCATATATTTT
CASSSGAGNTIYF
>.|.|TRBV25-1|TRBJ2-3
TGTGCCAGCACGGGGTCCACAGATACGCAGTATTTT
CASTGSTDTQYF
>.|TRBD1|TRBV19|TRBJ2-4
TGTGCCAGTAGCCTAGGGACAGCCCTAGCCAAAAACATTCAGTACTTC
CASSLGTALAKNIQYF
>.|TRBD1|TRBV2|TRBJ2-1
TGTGCCAGCAGGGTCCGGGACAGGTACAATGAGCAGTTCTTC
CASRVRDRYNEQFF
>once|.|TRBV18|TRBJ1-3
TGTGCCAGCTCACCAGCGTCCTTCTCTGGAAACACCATATATTTT
CASSPASFSGNTIYF
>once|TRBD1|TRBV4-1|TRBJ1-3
TGCGCCAGCAGCCGGACAGGAGGATCCGGAAACACCATATATTTT
CASSRTGGSGNTIYF
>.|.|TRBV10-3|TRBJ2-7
TGTGCCATCAGTGAGTCGGGGCGGGAAGAGCAGTACTTC
CAISESGREEQYF
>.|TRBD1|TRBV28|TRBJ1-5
TGTGCCAGCAGTCAGACAGGGAGCAATCAGCCCCAGCATTTT
CASSQTGSNQPQHF
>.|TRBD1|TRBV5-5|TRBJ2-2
TGTGCCAGCCGCCTTGGACAGGAGTTTGGTACGGGGGAGCTGTTTTTT
CASRLGQEFGTGELFF
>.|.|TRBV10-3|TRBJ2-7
TGTGCCATCAGTGGAAATCCGACAGGGAGGAGCTCCTACGAGCAGTACTTC
CAISGNPTGRSSYEQYF
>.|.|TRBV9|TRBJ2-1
TGTGCCAGCAGCTTACGGGACGGAAACAATGAGCAGTTCTTC
CASSLRDGNNEQFF
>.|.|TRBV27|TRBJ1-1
TGTGCCAGCAGTCTTGGGCGCGCAGGGTTCAAGGACACTGAAGCTTTCTTT
CASSLGRAGFKDTEAFF
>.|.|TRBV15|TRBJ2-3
TGTGCCACCAGCAGAGCCCCCGATGGGACAGATACGCAGTATTTT
CATSRAPDGTDTQYF
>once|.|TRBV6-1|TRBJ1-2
TGTGCCAGCAGTGAGGCTGGCAGGGGAAGCGGCTACACCTTC
CASSEAGRGSGYTF
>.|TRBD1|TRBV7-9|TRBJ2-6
TGTGCCAGCAGCCCAGGGACGACAGGGCTTGGGGCCAACGTCCTGACTTTC
CASSPGTTGLGANVLTF
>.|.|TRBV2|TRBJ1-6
TGTGCCACCGCGGTGTTAGGGCGGGTTAATTCACCCCTCCACTTT
CATAVLGRVNSPLHF
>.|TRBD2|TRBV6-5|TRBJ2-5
TGTGCCAGCAGTTCGGGACTACACCAAGAGACCCAGTACTTC
CASSSGLHQETQYF
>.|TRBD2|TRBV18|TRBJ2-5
TGTGCCAGCTCACCAGGGAGCGGGAGGAAGACGAAAGAGACCCAGTACTTC
CASSPGSGRKTKETQYF
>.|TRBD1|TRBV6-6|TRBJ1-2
TGTGCCAGCATCGGGACAGGGGGCGCGGGAAGGGGCTACACCTTC
CASIGTGGAGRGYTF
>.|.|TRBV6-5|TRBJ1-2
TGTGCCAGCAGCCTCGGACAGAGCTATGGCTACACCTTC
CASSLGQSYGYTF
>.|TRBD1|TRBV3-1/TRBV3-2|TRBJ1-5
TGTGCCAGCAGCCGCACGCGGACAGGGCCCCAGCATTTT
CASSRTRTGPQHF
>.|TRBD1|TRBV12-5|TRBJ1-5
TGTGCTAGTGGCCCGGACAGGGGGCACGGCAATCAGCCCCAGCATTTT
CASGPDRGHGNQPQHF
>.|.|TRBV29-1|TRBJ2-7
TGCAGCGTTGCGGGCAGCTCCTACGAGCAGTACTTC
CSVAGSSYEQYF
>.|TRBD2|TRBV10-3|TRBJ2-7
TGTGCCATCAGTGAACGGGGGGCCTACGAGCAGTACTTC
CAISERGAYEQYF
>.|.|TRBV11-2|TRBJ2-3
TGTGCCAGCAGCTACAGGGCCAGCACAGATACGCAGTATTTT
CASSYRASTDTQYF
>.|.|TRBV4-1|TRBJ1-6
TGCGCCAGCAGCCAAGGGCTGTGGAACTATAATTCACCCCTCCACTTT
CASSQGLWNYNSPLHF
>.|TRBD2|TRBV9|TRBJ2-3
TGTGCCAGCAGCGCCGCCCCTAGCGGGAGGGCCGTGGATACGCAGTATTTT
CASSAAPSGRAVDTQYF
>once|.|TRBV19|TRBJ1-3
TGTGCCAGTATCGCGCGAAACTCTGGAAACACCATATATTTT
CASIARNSGNTIYF
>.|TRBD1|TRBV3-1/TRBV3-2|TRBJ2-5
TGTGCCAGCAGCCAAGGGACAGGGAAGGCAGAGACCCAGTACTTC
CASSQGTGKAETQYF